A single sample gave rise to the 20 T cell receptor beta chains below, sequenced in a study of CD4 T cells in relation to SARS-CoV-2 and coronaviruses. Method: immunoSEQ multiplex PCR; TCRdb's copy keeps in-frame clones and lacks some. The sample includes tens of thousands of clones, roughly 90% seen only once; the top ten take approximately 8.8%. The source material was memory CD4+ T cells from PBMCs. The receptors originated from an adult with COVID-19.

V gene TRBV2 combines with J gene TRBJ2-7, with 7 bases that match TRBD1. V lost 4 bases to trimming and J lost 7 bases; unmatched junction nucleotides: 7. Germline CDR1 SNHLY, CDR2 FYNNEI. This CDR3 region has 13 residues. The DNA of the CDR3 is TGTGCCAGCAGTGCCGAGGGGGCTAGGGAGCAGTACTTC. Translation: CASSAEGAREQYF.

The chain joins TRBV21-1 to TRBJ2-1; the table's D call, TRBD2, was not checked against the DNA. TRBV21-1 is noted as a pseudogene. This CDR3 region has 15 residues. CDR3 region: CASSTRGAGGNEQFF. The CDR3 bases are TGTGCCAGCAGCACCCGAGGGGCGGGGGGGAATGAGCAGTTCTTC.

The chain links TRBV5-4 to TRBJ2-1; no definite D call. The CDR3 has 14 amino acids. Germline CDR1 is SGHNT and CDR2 is YYREEE (reference sequence). Trimming stripped 3 bases from V and 7 bases from J, with 14 bases between. The CDR3 loop is CASSSDPQKNEQFF. CDR3 nucleotide sequence: TGTGCCAGCAGCTCAGACCCCCAGAAGAATGAGCAGTTCTTC.

In this sample, this clone turned up once. Other DNA sequences of this sample code for an identical CDR3. The J gene is TRBJ1-1, the V gene TRBV5-1; a possible D gene is TRBD1 (6 bases). This CDR3 comprises 14 residues. Germline V CDR1 and CDR2: SGHRS, YFSETQ. Trimming cost V 2 bases and J 4 bases, with 12 bases left between them. DNA of the CDR3: TGCGCCAGCAGCTTCAGGGGAAGCGGCACTGAAGCTTTCTTT. It is translated as CASSFRGSGTEAFF.

The J gene is TRBJ2-5, the V gene TRBV5-4; possible D gene TRBD2, 6 bases. This CDR3 region has 13 residues. The V and J ends lost 4 bases and 6 bases respectively, with 13 bases between them. Per the germline V gene, CDR1 is SGHNT and CDR2 is YYREEE (reference sequence). The CDR3 sequence is CASSPGVQKTQYF. CDR3 nucleotide sequence: TGTGCCAGCAGCCCGGGAGTACAGAAGACCCAGTACTTC.

The CDR3 region is CASSPGDRANYGYTF. The CDR3 DNA reads as TGTGCCAGCAGCCCTGGGGACAGAGCTAACTATGGCTACACCTTC. This chain connects TRBV7-2 to TRBJ1-2, with TRBD1 matching over 7 bases. The V gene end was trimmed by 5 bases and the J gene end by 0 bases; junction bases not matched to a gene: 6. Germline loops: CDR1 SGHTA, CDR2 FQGNSA. This CDR3 has 15 residues. Supplemented by reference TRBV7-2 and TRBJ1-2, the full variable domain reads GAGVSQSPSNKVTEKGKDVELRCDPISGHTALYWYRQSLGQGLEFLIYFQGNSAPDKSGLPSDRFSAERTGGSVSTLTIQRTQQEDSAVYLCASSPGDRANYGYTFGSGTRLTVV.

J is TRBJ1-4 and V is TRBV21-1. TRBV21-1 counts as a pseudogene. The CDR3 contains 19 residues. The CDR3 region is CASSKDRSGQAGLDEKLFF. Written as DNA, the CDR3 is TGTGCCAGCAGCAAAGATAGGAGTGGGCAGGCCGGTCTGGATGAAAAACTGTTTTTT.

The J gene is TRBJ2-7, the V gene TRBV6-4, with 9 bases lining up with TRBD2. The V segment lost 3 bases and the J segment 3 bases; nucleotides outside the gene matches: 6. Germline V lookup: CDR1 MRHNA, CDR2 SNTAGT. CDR3 length: 15 residues. DNA of the CDR3: TGTGCCAGCAGTGAGCGGGGGGGCATTCTCTACGAGCAGTACTTC. Its protein is CASSERGGILYEQYF.

The chain is built from TRBV3-1 (or the pseudogene TRBV3-2) and TRBJ2-1, with 9 bases fitting TRBD1. The CDR3 loop spans 15 amino acids. The germline V gene encodes CDR1 LGHDT and CDR2 YNNKEL (reference sequence). Trimming removed 7 bases from V and 5 bases from J; junction bases left unmatched: 9. CDR3 loop: CASTLRDRDNNEQFF. The CDR3 DNA follows: TGTGCCAGCACCCTCCGGGACAGGGATAACAATGAGCAGTTCTTC.

The CDR3 spells CASTKEGGGGNTIYF. The CDR3 nucleotides are TGTGCCAGCACCAAAGAGGGGGGCGGTGGAAACACCATATATTTT. This rearrangement joins TRBV25-1 to TRBJ1-3, with a possible D match to TRBD1 (6 bases). The ends were cut back, 7 bases at V and 3 bases at J, with 16 bases in the middle. In germline, CDR1 is MGHDK, CDR2 SYGVNS. The CDR3 loop spans 15 amino acids.

The J gene is TRBJ2-5, the V gene TRBV5-4; 11 nucleotides agree with TRBD2. Unmatched junction bases numbered 7, after V lost 5 bases and J lost 4 bases. Germline CDR1 is SGHNT and CDR2 is YYREEE (reference sequence). The CDR3 runs to 15 residues. CDR3 coding DNA: TGTGCCAGCAGTTATCTAGCGGGGGGCGGAGAGACCCAGTACTTC. As protein: CASSYLAGGGETQYF. Combining the CDR3 with reference TRBV5-4 and TRBJ2-5 gives the whole variable domain ETGVTQSPTHLIKTRGQQVTLRCSSQSGHNTVSWYQQALGQGPQFIFQYYREEENGRGNFPPRFSGLQFPNYSSELNVNALELDDSALYLCASSYLAGGGETQYFGPGTRLLVL.

The chain joins TRBV24-1 to TRBJ2-2, with D unresolved. The ends were cut back, 0 bases at V and 7 bases at J, with 5 bases in the middle. CDR1 KGHDR and CDR2 SFDVKD come from the germline V gene. The CDR3 spans 13 residues. For the CDR3, the DNA is TGTGCCACCAGTGATTTGCTTGGCGGGGAGCTGTTTTTT. This codes for CATSDLLGGELFF.

J is TRBJ1-5 and V is TRBV7-6, with D perhaps matching TRBD1 (5 bases). This CDR3 comprises 16 residues. V lost 6 bases, J lost 5 bases, and 20 bases lay in between. Germline values: CDR1 SGHVS, CDR2 FNYEAQ. DNA for the CDR3: TGTGCCAGCAGTCGGGACGCGTCCTCAATTCATCAGCCCCAGCATTTT. This codes for CASSRDASSIHQPQHF. Full variable domain (rest looked up from reference TRBV7-6 and TRBJ1-5): GAGVSQSPRYKVTKRGQDVALRCDPISGHVSLYWYRQALGQGPEFLTYFNYEAQQDKSGLPNDRFSAERPEGSISTLTIQRTEQRDSAMYRCASSRDASSIHQPQHFGDGTRLSIL.

This chain uses TRBV2 with TRBJ1-3, with 7 positions matching TRBD1. V lost 7 bases, J lost 0 bases, and 9 bases stayed unmatched. Per germline, CDR1 SNHLY and CDR2 FYNNEI. The CDR3 totals 16 residues. For the CDR3, the DNA is TGTGCCAGCACCCTTCCGACAGGGCTCTCTGGAAACACCATATATTTT. Translation: CASTLPTGLSGNTIYF.

The V gene is TRBV5-1, the J gene TRBJ1-1; possibly TRBD1 for D (5 bases). The CDR3 covers 14 residues. The V gene's germline CDR1 is SGHRS and CDR2 YFSETQ. V shed 4 bases and J shed 1 base, with 11 bases lying between them. This CDR3 reads CASSRGRTNTEAFF. In DNA, the CDR3 is TGCGCCAGCAGCAGGGGACGAACGAACACTGAAGCTTTCTTT.

CDR3 bases: TGTGCCAGTAGAATGGGAGGACTAGCGTTAGATACGCAGTATTTT. Translating gives CASRMGGLALDTQYF. This chain joins TRBV19 and TRBJ2-3; 9 bases fit TRBD2. The V gene's germline CDR1 is LNHDA and CDR2 SQIVND (reference sequence). J was trimmed by 5 bases and V by 6 bases; bases with no gene match: 9. This CDR3 is built from 15 residues.

The chain links TRBV9 to TRBJ2-3; 7 bases align to TRBD2. CDR3 length: 16 amino acids. The trim removed 0 bases at V and 0 bases at J, leaving 4 bases unmatched. CDR1 SGDLS and CDR2 YYNGEE come from the germline V gene. In DNA, the CDR3 is TGTGCCAGCAGCGTAGGGGTGGGGGGGAGCACAGATACGCAGTATTTT. Protein sequence: CASSVGVGGSTDTQYF.

The rearrangement uses TRBV27 and TRBJ1-5; D call uncertain. The V end was cut by 3 bases, the J end by 2 bases, with 2 bases between. The CDR3 extends over 12 amino acids. Germline assignment: CDR1 MNHEY and CDR2 SMNVEV (reference sequence). The CDR3 reads CASSFRNQPQHF. As DNA, the CDR3 is TGTGCCAGCAGTTTTCGCAATCAGCCCCAGCATTTT.

The V and J genes are TRBV5-4 and TRBJ2-7, with 7 bases lining up with TRBD1. CDR1 and CDR2 (germline): SGHNT, YYREEE (reference sequence). Trimming removed 6 bases from V and 7 bases from J; junction bases left unmatched: 10. The CDR3 runs 13 residues. CDR3 sequence (DNA): TGTGCCAGCACACAGGGGCTAGAGCGGGAGCAGTACTTC. Its protein is CASTQGLEREQYF.

The V gene is TRBV11-3, the J gene TRBJ2-7; the D gene is possibly TRBD2 (5 bases). CDR3 length: 15 residues. Per the germline V gene, CDR1 is SGHNT and CDR2 is YENEEA. V gave up 0 bases and J gave up 0 bases, with 9 bases separating them. The CDR3 DNA reads TGTGCCAGCAGCTTAGAAGGTGGGAGCTCCTACGAGCAGTACTTC. Its protein product is CASSLEGGSSYEQYF.